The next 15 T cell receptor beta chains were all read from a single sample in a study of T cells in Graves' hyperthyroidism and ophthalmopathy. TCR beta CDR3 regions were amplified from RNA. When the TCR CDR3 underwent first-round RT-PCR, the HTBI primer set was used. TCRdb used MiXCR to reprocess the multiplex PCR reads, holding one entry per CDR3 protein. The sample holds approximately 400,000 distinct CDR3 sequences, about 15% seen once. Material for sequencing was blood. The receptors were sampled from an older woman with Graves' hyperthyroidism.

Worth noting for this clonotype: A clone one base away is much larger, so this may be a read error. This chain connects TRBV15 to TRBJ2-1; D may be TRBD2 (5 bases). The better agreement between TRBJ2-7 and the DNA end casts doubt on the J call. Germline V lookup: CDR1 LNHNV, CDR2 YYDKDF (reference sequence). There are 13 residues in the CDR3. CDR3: CATREVNYNEQYF. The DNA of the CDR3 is TGTGCCACCAGGGAGGTTAACTACAATGAGCAGTACTTC.

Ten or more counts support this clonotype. For the CDR3, the DNA is TGTGCCAGCAGCTTCAGGGGTACCACTGAAGCTTTCTTT. This gives the protein CASSFRGTTEAFF. The chain has TRBV11-2 and TRBJ1-1; D may be TRBD1 (6 bases). The CDR3 has 13 amino acids. Deletions cut 3 bases from V and 4 bases from J, with 9 bases between. Germline V gene sequence: CDR1 SGHAT, CDR2 FQNNGV.

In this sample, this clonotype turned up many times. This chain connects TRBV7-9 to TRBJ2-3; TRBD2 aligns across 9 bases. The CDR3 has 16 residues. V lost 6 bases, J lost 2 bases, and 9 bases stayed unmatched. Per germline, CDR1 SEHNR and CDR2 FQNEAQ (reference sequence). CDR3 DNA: TGTGCCAGCAGAATCCTAGCGGGACCCCACACAGATACGCAGTATTTT. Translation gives CASRILAGPHTDTQYF.

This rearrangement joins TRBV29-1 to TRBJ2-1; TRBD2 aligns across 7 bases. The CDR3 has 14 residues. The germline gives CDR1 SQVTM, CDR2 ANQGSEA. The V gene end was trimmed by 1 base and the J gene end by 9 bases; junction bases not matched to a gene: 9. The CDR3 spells CSVEGNAGESEQFF. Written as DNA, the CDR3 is TGCAGCGTTGAAGGCAACGCGGGAGAGAGTGAGCAGTTCTTC.

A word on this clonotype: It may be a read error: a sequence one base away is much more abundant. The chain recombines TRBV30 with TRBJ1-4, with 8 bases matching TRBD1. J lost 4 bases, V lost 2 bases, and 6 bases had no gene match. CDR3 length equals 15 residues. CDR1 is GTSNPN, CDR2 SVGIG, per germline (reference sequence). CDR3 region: CAWSSGTGVNEKLFF. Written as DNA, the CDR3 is TGTGCCTGGAGTTCGGGGACAGGCGTTAATGAAAAACTGTTTTTT.

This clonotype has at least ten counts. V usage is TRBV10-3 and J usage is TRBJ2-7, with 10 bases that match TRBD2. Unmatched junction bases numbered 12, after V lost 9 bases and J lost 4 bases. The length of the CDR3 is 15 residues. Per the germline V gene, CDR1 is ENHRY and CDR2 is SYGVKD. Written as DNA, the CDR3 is TGTGCCATAAGAGAGGGGTCTAGCGGGAGTTACGAGCAGTACTTC. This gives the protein CAIREGSSGSYEQYF.

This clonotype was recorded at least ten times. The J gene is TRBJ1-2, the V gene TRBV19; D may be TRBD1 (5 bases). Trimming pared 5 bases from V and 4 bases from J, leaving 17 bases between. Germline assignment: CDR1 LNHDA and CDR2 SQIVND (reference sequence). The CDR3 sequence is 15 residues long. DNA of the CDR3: TGTGCCAGTAGTCCCCTGGACAATTTTAGCTATGGCTACACCTTC. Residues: CASSPLDNFSYGYTF.

In DNA form, the CDR3 reads TGTGCCAGCAGCTTGGCGGGGACCACAGATACGCAGTATTTT. It translates to CASSLAGTTDTQYF. The chain links TRBV11-2 to TRBJ2-3; a possible D gene is TRBD2 (6 bases). Germline assignment: CDR1 SGHAT and CDR2 FQNNGV. The CDR3 covers 14 residues. V gave up 3 bases and J gave up 2 bases, with 9 bases separating them.

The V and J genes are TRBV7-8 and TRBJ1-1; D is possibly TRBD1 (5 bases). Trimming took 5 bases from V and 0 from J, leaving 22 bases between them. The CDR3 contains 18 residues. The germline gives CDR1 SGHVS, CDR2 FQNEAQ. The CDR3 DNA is TGTGCCAGCAGCATTATTTGGGGGGGGGGGTTTATGAACACTGAAGCTTTCTTT. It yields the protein CASSIIWGGGFMNTEAFF.

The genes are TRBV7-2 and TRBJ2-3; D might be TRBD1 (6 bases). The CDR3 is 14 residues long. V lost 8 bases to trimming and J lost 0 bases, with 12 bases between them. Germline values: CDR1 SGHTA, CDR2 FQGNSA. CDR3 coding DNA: TGTGCCAGCGTACCTAGGGGGAGCACAGATACGCAGTATTTT. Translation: CASVPRGSTDTQYF.

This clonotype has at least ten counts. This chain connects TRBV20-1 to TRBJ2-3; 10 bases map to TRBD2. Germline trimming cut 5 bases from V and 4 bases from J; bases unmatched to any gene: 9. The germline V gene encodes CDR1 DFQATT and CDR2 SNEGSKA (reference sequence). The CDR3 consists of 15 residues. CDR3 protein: CSASLLAGAPDTQYF. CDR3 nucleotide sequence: TGCAGTGCTTCCCTCCTAGCGGGAGCCCCAGATACGCAGTATTTT.

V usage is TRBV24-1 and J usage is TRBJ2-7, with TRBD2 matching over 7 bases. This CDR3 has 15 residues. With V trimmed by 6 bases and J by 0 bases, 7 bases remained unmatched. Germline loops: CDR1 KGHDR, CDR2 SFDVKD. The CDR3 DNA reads TGTGCCACCAGTATACCGGCTAGCGGCTCCTACGAGCAGTACTTC. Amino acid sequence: CATSIPASGSYEQYF.

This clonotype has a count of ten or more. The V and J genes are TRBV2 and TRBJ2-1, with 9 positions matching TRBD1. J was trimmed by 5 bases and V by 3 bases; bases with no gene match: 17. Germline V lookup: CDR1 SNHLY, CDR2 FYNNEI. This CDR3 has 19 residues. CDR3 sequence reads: CASSDITGGRGRGHNEQFF. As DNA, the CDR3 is TGTGCCAGCAGTGATATTACAGGGGGCAGGGGGCGCGGACACAATGAGCAGTTCTTC.

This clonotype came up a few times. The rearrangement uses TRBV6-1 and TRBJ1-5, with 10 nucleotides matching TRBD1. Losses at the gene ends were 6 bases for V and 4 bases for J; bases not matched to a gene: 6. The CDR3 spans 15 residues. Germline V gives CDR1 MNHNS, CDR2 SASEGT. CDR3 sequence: CASRPTGGQNQPQHF. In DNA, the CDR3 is TGTGCCAGCAGACCGACAGGGGGCCAGAATCAGCCCCAGCATTTT.

In DNA, the CDR3 is TGTGCCAGCAGCCAAGGGAGGCTAGCAGCCTACGAGCAGTACTTC. This translates into CASSQGRLAAYEQYF. This chain joins TRBV3-1 and TRBJ2-7; possible D gene TRBD2, 5 bases. This CDR3 is 15 amino acids long. The germline V and J ends were trimmed by 1 base and 2 bases, with 12 bases remaining between them. Per germline, CDR1 LGHDT and CDR2 YNNKEL (reference sequence).